The source of this T cell receptor beta chain is a study of regulatory and conventional T cells in RAG deficiency. Notes on the study in general: Treg unique TCR beta sequences were 90 to 100-fold fewer in Omenn syndrome and CID/AS patients than controls. In Omenn syndrome, Treg and Tconv repertoires overlapped >75%.

Assay: immunoSEQ multiplex PCR; the TCRdb copy retains only in-frame clones and omits some. In the table there are around 30,000 clones, about 95% of which are singletons. A word on this clone: Its antigen is unidentified.

Conventional CD4+ T cells were sorted from blood as CD25-low CD127-high cells. These same data were also listed under a study on regulatory T cells. Turning to that study: Primers: 52 TRBV forward and 13 TRBJ reverse. In patients, unique TRB V-J pairs were restricted and V/J usage skewed, especially in Tregs.

The material sequenced was CD25- CD4+ T cells sorted from blood. The clonotype originates from a human donor in good health.

CDR3 nucleotide sequence: TGTGCCAGCAGCCAGGCGGGGTCGAGCTCCTACAATGAGCAGTTCTTC. As protein: CASSQAGSSSYNEQFF. The gene calls are TRBV14 and TRBJ2-1, with D possibly being TRBD2 (6 bases). Germline V gene data show CDR1 as SGHDN and CDR2 as FVKESK. V lost 3 bases and J 0 bases, leaving 12 bases between the germline ends. The CDR3 covers 16 residues.